Listed below are T cell receptor beta chains from one sample, sequenced in a study of T cell repertoires in cytomegalovirus infection. TCRdb re-analysed the reads in MiXCR, keeping a single row per CDR3 protein. The sample has about 830,000 distinct CDR3 sequences; 32% are singletons. These receptors have no known antigen. Material: cultured CD8+ T cells from PBMCs, obtained from culture after CMV antigen stimulation. These receptors came from a human donor in good health (CMV status not recorded). Some clones in this sample may be carry-over from other donors' samples. Both conserved end residues are part of each CDR3. A D gene is named only where the DNA matches it firmly. Not all rows give a size; the values are once, few, many and, for expanded clones, a class.

J gene,V gene,clone size,D gene,CDR3 DNA,CDR3 protein
TRBJ1-1,TRBV27,few,-,TGTGCCAGCAGTTGGAGACAGAGTCGCATGAACACTGAAGCTTTCTTT,CASSWRQSRMNTEAFF
TRBJ2-3,TRBV2,few,TRBD1,TGTGCCAGCAGTGAAGCGGACAGGGGAGAGCATGGTACGCAGTATTTT,CASSEADRGEHGTQYF
TRBJ1-1,TRBV7-2,-,-,TGTGCCAGCAGCCTCGGGTTGCCCTCGAACACTGAAGCTTTCTTT,CASSLGLPSNTEAFF
TRBJ2-2,TRBV6-1,-,-,TGTGCCAGCCGTAAACGGGATAGCGGGGAGCTGTTTTTT,CASRKRDSGELFF
TRBJ2-5,TRBV12-3/TRBV12-4,-,-,TGTGTCAGCACCACCCCGGGCGAGACCCAGTACTTC,CVSTTPGETQYF
TRBJ2-1,TRBV5-6,-,-,TGTGCCAGCAGCTCGGGGGCCGAGTACAATGAGCAGTTCTTC,CASSSGAEYNEQFF
TRBJ1-3,TRBV10-3,few,-,TGTGCCATCAGGCTCACATGGGGACCTGGAAACACCATATATTTT,CAIRLTWGPGNTIYF
TRBJ2-7,TRBV27,few,-,TGTGCCAGCAGCCCGGGACATACCTACGAGCAGTACTTC,CASSPGHTYEQYF
TRBJ1-1,TRBV20-1,few,-,TGCAGTCTGCCGGGGAAGAACACTGAAGCTTTCTTT,CSLPGKNTEAFF
TRBJ2-1,TRBV12-3/TRBV12-4,few,TRBD2,TGTGCCAGCTGTCGACTAGCGGGGGGCTGGGAGCAGTTCTTC,CASCRLAGGWEQFF
TRBJ1-1,TRBV7-9,few,-,TGTGCCAGCAGCGTAGGTACGGATCTCCGGCGGGCTTTCTTT,CASSVGTDLRRAFF
TRBJ2-7,TRBV7-2,many,-,TGTGCCAGCAGCTCTTCCCCCTACGAGCAGTACTTC,CASSSSPYEQYF
TRBJ2-7,TRBV15,-,-,TGTGCCACCAGCCTACCTCCAGGCTACGAGCAGTACTTC,CATSLPPGYEQYF
TRBJ2-1,TRBV6-2/TRBV6-3,few,-,TGTGCCAGCAGTTACTCCGCGGATGAGCAGTTCTTC,CASSYSADEQFF
TRBJ2-7,TRBV7-2,-,TRBD2,TGTGCCAGCAGCCCCGGACTAGCGGCCTACGGGCAGTACTTC,CASSPGLAAYGQYF
TRBJ2-3,TRBV5-6,-,-,TGTGCCAGCAGCGACGGACAGCCAGATACGCAGTATTTT,CASSDGQPDTQYF
TRBJ2-7,TRBV14,few,-,TGTGCCAGCAGCCCATACCTTGGACAGCACTACGAGCAGTACTTC,CASSPYLGQHYEQYF
TRBJ2-2,TRBV4-1,few,TRBD1,TGCGCCAGCAGCCTAGACGGACAGGGGTCGGCCGGGGAGCTGTTTTTT,CASSLDGQGSAGELFF
TRBJ1-2,TRBV19,-,TRBD1,TGTGCCAGTACCTTGGGACAGGGGGTGTATGGCTACACCTTC,CASTLGQGVYGYTF
TRBJ2-1,TRBV7-9,few,-,TGTGCCAGCACCTTGGAGGGAAGCTACAATGAGCAGTTCTTC,CASTLEGSYNEQFF
TRBJ2-6,TRBV7-6,few,-,TGTGCCAGCAGCCCGGGGGACTCTGGGGCCAACGTCCTGACTTTC,CASSPGDSGANVLTF
TRBJ1-5,TRBV12-3/TRBV12-4,many,-,TGTGCCAGCAGTATAGGTGGGTATAGCAATCAGCCCCAGCATTTT,CASSIGGYSNQPQHF
TRBJ1-4,TRBV7-9,few,-,TGTGCCAGCAGCTTCTCTTCTGGGAATGAAAAACTGTTTTTT,CASSFSSGNEKLFF
TRBJ2-5,TRBV7-9,-,-,TGTGCCAGCAGCTCTCGGGGGCCTGAGGAGACCCAGTACTTC,CASSSRGPEETQYF
TRBJ2-5,TRBV5-1,few,-,TGCGCCAGCAGCCCCCGGGTATTCGGCAGACAAGAGACCCAGTACTTC,CASSPRVFGRQETQYF
TRBJ2-5,TRBV27,-,-,TGTGCCAGCAGTTCAGGGGGGCACCAAGAGACCCAGTACTTC,CASSSGGHQETQYF
TRBJ1-5,TRBV14,-,-,TGTGCCAGCAGCCAACCGAGGCAGGGGATCAATCAGCCCCAGCATTTT,CASSQPRQGINQPQHF
TRBJ1-2,TRBV29-1,few,-,TGCAGCGTTGAAGATCGGAGCAGCCCGAGGAATGGCTACACCTTC,CSVEDRSSPRNGYTF
TRBJ2-1,TRBV24-1,-,TRBD2,TGTGCCACCAGTGATCTAGCGGGGGGGCTAAACAATGAGCAGTTCTTC,CATSDLAGGLNNEQFF
TRBJ1-5,TRBV6-1,few,-,TGTGCCAGCAGTGAAGGTGGGACGGGGCTGCTCAATCAGCCCCAGCATTTT,CASSEGGTGLLNQPQHF
TRBJ2-7,TRBV6-1,many,-,TGTGCCAGCAGTGAGGGTCGAACCTACGAGCAGTACTTC,CASSEGRTYEQYF
TRBJ2-1,TRBV7-2,many,TRBD2,TGTGCCAGCAGCCCCACTAGCGGGGGTGCCTTAAGTGATGAGCAGTTCTTC,CASSPTSGGALSDEQFF
TRBJ2-2,TRBV7-8,-,-,TGTGCCAGCAGCGACTTAAACAGGGTTGGCTCCACCGGGGAGCTGTTTTTT,CASSDLNRVGSTGELFF
TRBJ1-4,TRBV7-9,-,TRBD1,TGTGCCAGCAGCCTCTCTCCAGGGGGGGAAAAACTGTTTTTT,CASSLSPGGEKLFF
TRBJ2-5,TRBV7-9,many,-,TGTGCCAGCAGCTTGAGGGGACGGCTACAAGAGACCCAGTACTTC,CASSLRGRLQETQYF
TRBJ1-2,TRBV12-3/TRBV12-4,-,-,TGTGCCAGCAGCCCTTGGGCGGCAGCTGATGGCTACACCTTC,CASSPWAAADGYTF
TRBJ2-3,TRBV10-3,few,-,TGTGCCATCAGTGAGGACAGCACAGATACGCAGTATTTT,CAISEDSTDTQYF
TRBJ1-5,TRBV7-6,few,-,TGTGCCAGCAGCTTACGGGCTTTAGACAGCAATCAGCCCCAGCATTTT,CASSLRALDSNQPQHF